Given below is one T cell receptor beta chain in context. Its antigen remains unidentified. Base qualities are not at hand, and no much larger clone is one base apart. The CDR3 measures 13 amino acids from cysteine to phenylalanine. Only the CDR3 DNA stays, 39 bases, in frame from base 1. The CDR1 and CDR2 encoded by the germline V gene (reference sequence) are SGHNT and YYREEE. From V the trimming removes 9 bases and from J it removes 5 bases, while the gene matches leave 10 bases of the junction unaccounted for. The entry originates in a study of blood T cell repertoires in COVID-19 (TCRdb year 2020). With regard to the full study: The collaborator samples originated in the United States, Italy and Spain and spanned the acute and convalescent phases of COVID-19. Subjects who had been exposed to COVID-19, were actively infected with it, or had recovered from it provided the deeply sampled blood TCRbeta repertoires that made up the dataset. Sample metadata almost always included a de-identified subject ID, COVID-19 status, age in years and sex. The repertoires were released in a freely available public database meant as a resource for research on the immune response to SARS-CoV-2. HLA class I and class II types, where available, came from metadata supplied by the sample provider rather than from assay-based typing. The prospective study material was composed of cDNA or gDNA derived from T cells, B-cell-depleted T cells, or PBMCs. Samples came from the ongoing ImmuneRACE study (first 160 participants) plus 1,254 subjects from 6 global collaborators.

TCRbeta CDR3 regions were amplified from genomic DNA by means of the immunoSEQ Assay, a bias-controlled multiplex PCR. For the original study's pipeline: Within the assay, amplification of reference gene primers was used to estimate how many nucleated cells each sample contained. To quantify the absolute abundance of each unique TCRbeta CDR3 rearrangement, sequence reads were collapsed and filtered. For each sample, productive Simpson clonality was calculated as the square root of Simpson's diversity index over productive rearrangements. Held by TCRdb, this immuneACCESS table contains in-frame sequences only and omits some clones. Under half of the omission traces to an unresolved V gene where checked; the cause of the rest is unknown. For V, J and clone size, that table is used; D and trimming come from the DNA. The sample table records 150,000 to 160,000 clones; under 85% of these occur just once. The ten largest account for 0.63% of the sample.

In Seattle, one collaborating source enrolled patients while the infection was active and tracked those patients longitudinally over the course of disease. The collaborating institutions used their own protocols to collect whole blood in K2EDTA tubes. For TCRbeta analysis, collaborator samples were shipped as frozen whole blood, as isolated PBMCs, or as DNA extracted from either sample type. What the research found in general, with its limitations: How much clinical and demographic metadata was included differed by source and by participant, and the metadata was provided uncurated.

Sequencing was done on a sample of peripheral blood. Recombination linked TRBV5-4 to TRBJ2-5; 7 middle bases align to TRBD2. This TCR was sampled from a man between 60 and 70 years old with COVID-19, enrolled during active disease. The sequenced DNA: TGTGCCACCACGGGACTACCCACCGAGACCCAGTACTTC. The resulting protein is CATTGLPTETQYF.